This entry describes one TCR beta chain. The antigen remains undetermined. This sample is part of a study of cytomegalovirus exposure and HLA in healthy donors. Study-level results: In a later analysis, a missense DCLRE1C variant was linked to TCR beta V- and J-gene trimming. Cytomegalovirus-associated TCR beta chains were listed, numbering some 180. Previous analysis showed most TCR beta V segments were productive about 87% or about 30% of the time. Immune exposure information available was restricted to CMV serostatus.

V was shortened by 4 bases and J by 7 bases, with 15 bases between the two germline ends. There are 15 residues in the CDR3. The V gene's germline CDR1 is SGHNT and CDR2 YYREEE (reference sequence). The PCR employed 60 Vbeta primers together with 13 Jbeta primers. Some clones are missing from TCRdb's copy, which holds only in-frame ones; the method was immunoSEQ multiplex PCR. The sample shows 150,000 or so clones, over 65% of them seen only once. The material sequenced was PBMCs. The J gene is TRBJ1-6, the V gene TRBV5-4; unclear D gene. The TCR originated in a woman between 40 and 50 years old in good health and CMV-seronegative. The CDR3 protein is CASSPGSSRNSPLHF. In nucleotides, the CDR3 is TGTGCCAGCAGCCCTGGGAGTAGTCGAAATTCACCCCTCCACTTT.